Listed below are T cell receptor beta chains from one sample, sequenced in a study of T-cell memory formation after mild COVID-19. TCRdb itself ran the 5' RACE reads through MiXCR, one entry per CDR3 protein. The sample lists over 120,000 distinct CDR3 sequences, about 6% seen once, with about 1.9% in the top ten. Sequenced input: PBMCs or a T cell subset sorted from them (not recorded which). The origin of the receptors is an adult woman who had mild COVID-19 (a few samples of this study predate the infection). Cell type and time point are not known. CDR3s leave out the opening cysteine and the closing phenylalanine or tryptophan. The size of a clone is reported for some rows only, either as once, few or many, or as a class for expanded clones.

CDR3 protein: ASSSWTGGMKADTQY; clone size: many; V gene: TRBV5-1; J gene: TRBJ2-3
CDR3 protein: ASSLGDGVMLLSTNEKLF; clone size: few; V gene: TRBV12-3/TRBV12-4; J gene: TRBJ1-4
CDR3 protein: ASSPPGGTNEKLF; clone size: few; V gene: TRBV18; J gene: TRBJ1-4
CDR3 protein: ASSYGGLAGWEQY; clone size: .; V gene: TRBV6-2/TRBV6-3; J gene: TRBJ2-7
CDR3 protein: ASSFSGNQPQH; clone size: many; V gene: TRBV12-3/TRBV12-4; J gene: TRBJ1-5
CDR3 protein: ASSLGGSGRYDEQY; clone size: .; V gene: TRBV11-1; J gene: TRBJ2-7
CDR3 protein: ASSLAQGGSYNEQF; clone size: few; V gene: TRBV7-2; J gene: TRBJ2-1
CDR3 protein: ASSQDPGQGANEQF; clone size: .; V gene: TRBV4-1; J gene: TRBJ2-1
CDR3 protein: ASNPTSGGRYEQY; clone size: many; V gene: TRBV6-5; J gene: TRBJ2-7
CDR3 protein: SAMWEHGYT; clone size: few; V gene: TRBV20-1; J gene: TRBJ1-2
CDR3 protein: ATSDLSNTQY; clone size: .; V gene: TRBV24-1; J gene: TRBJ2-3
CDR3 protein: ATSDPSFRQGKETQY; clone size: few; V gene: TRBV24-1; J gene: TRBJ2-5
CDR3 protein: ASSSTQNTEAF; clone size: many; V gene: TRBV18; J gene: TRBJ1-1
CDR3 protein: SVEVSSSYEQY; clone size: many; V gene: TRBV29-1; J gene: TRBJ2-7
CDR3 protein: ASSVTSGSGEQY; clone size: many; V gene: TRBV9; J gene: TRBJ2-7
CDR3 protein: ASSLLLRALADTQY; clone size: many; V gene: TRBV7-2; J gene: TRBJ2-3
CDR3 protein: SAAKAGYEQY; clone size: many; V gene: TRBV20-1; J gene: TRBJ2-7
CDR3 protein: ASSMVAGANVLT; clone size: few; V gene: TRBV5-6; J gene: TRBJ2-6
CDR3 protein: ATSDPGLASPTDTQY; clone size: .; V gene: TRBV24-1; J gene: TRBJ2-3
CDR3 protein: ASGQMNSPLH; clone size: .; V gene: TRBV18; J gene: TRBJ1-6
CDR3 protein: ASSPPTYSSYNEQF; clone size: many; V gene: TRBV7-9; J gene: TRBJ2-1
CDR3 protein: ASRRAGNTGELF; clone size: few; V gene: TRBV12-3/TRBV12-4; J gene: TRBJ2-2
CDR3 protein: ASSLGWMSGANVLT; clone size: .; V gene: TRBV7-6; J gene: TRBJ2-6
CDR3 protein: ATSRGGVSSYEQY; clone size: few; V gene: TRBV15; J gene: TRBJ2-7
CDR3 protein: ASSSPFADYEQY; clone size: few; V gene: TRBV19; J gene: TRBJ2-7
CDR3 protein: ASSYGGGSGNTIY; clone size: .; V gene: TRBV6-5; J gene: TRBJ1-3
CDR3 protein: ASSQDALSYEQY; clone size: many; V gene: TRBV5-1; J gene: TRBJ2-7
CDR3 protein: ASSPAQRGTRYGYT; clone size: .; V gene: TRBV18; J gene: TRBJ1-2
CDR3 protein: ASSYSTRGSDYHQPQH; clone size: many; V gene: TRBV6-7; J gene: TRBJ1-5
CDR3 protein: SVDTDQL; clone size: .; V gene: TRBV29-1; J gene: TRBJ2-1
CDR3 protein: ASSRMNRGEGYT; clone size: .; V gene: TRBV5-4; J gene: TRBJ1-2
CDR3 protein: ASKPGRGLHEQF; clone size: .; V gene: TRBV5-1; J gene: TRBJ2-1
CDR3 protein: ATSRAQSTDTQY; clone size: many; V gene: TRBV15; J gene: TRBJ2-3
CDR3 protein: ASSLGGTMGDTQY; clone size: many; V gene: TRBV7-7; J gene: TRBJ2-3
CDR3 protein: ASSKFPYHRGQEEKLF; clone size: few; V gene: TRBV21-1; J gene: TRBJ1-4
CDR3 protein: ATSRELLGSGNTIY; clone size: .; V gene: TRBV15; J gene: TRBJ1-3
CDR3 protein: ASSLLGGSGANVLT; clone size: .; V gene: TRBV7-2; J gene: TRBJ2-6
CDR3 protein: SARAQGYEQY; clone size: many; V gene: TRBV20-1; J gene: TRBJ2-7
CDR3 protein: ASSGARNTIY; clone size: .; V gene: TRBV6-1; J gene: TRBJ1-3
CDR3 protein: ASSHKQGGHTGWNSPLH; clone size: .; V gene: TRBV27; J gene: TRBJ1-6
CDR3 protein: ASSLSGTGTQY; clone size: few; V gene: TRBV7-2; J gene: TRBJ2-5
CDR3 protein: ASSQEGEGSFWYGYT; clone size: many; V gene: TRBV4-2; J gene: TRBJ1-2
CDR3 protein: ASSLAGGVDTQY; clone size: many; V gene: TRBV11-2; J gene: TRBJ2-3
CDR3 protein: SVAVGGAYNEQF; clone size: many; V gene: TRBV29-1; J gene: TRBJ2-1
CDR3 protein: ASSLNPDRGLYNGYT; clone size: few; V gene: TRBV27; J gene: TRBJ1-2
CDR3 protein: ASSLQNYGFNEQF; clone size: .; V gene: TRBV5-1; J gene: TRBJ2-1
CDR3 protein: DSSPGLAPREAQY; clone size: .; V gene: TRBV6-4; J gene: TRBJ2-5
CDR3 protein: ASTLQSRQGINQKGYGYT; clone size: few; V gene: TRBV12-3/TRBV12-4; J gene: TRBJ1-2
CDR3 protein: AISVGGVSGDAGELF; clone size: .; V gene: TRBV10-3; J gene: TRBJ2-2
CDR3 protein: ASSLAQGRETQY; clone size: many; V gene: TRBV5-1; J gene: TRBJ2-5
CDR3 protein: ASSRQTSGGADEQF; clone size: few; V gene: TRBV3-1; J gene: TRBJ2-1
CDR3 protein: ASSSSWGGAYSGNTIY; clone size: .; V gene: TRBV7-6; J gene: TRBJ1-3
CDR3 protein: SVEWAPGELF; clone size: .; V gene: TRBV29-1; J gene: TRBJ2-2
CDR3 protein: ASSLDSGELF; clone size: many; V gene: TRBV11-3; J gene: TRBJ2-2
CDR3 protein: ASSYTQTATYPDTQY; clone size: many; V gene: TRBV6-6; J gene: TRBJ2-3
CDR3 protein: SVSQGQGGYNEQF; clone size: .; V gene: TRBV29-1; J gene: TRBJ2-1
CDR3 protein: ASSLGGGNQPQH; clone size: many; V gene: TRBV5-1; J gene: TRBJ1-5
CDR3 protein: ASSSLASGSYEQF; clone size: many; V gene: TRBV12-3/TRBV12-4; J gene: TRBJ2-1
CDR3 protein: ASSRGGGAQETQY; clone size: .; V gene: TRBV12-3/TRBV12-4; J gene: TRBJ2-5
CDR3 protein: ASAEVGGRNEQF; clone size: few; V gene: TRBV12-3/TRBV12-4; J gene: TRBJ2-1